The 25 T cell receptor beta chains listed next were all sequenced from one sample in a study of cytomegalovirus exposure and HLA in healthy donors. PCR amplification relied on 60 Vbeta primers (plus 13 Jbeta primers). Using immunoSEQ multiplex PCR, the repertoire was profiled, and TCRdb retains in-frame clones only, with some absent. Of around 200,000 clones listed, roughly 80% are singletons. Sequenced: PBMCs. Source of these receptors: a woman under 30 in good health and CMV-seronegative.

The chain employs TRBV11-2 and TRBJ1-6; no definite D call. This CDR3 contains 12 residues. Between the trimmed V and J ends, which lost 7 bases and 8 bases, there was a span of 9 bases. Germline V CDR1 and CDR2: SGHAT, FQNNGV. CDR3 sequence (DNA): TGTGCCAGCACCCTATCTGATTCACCCCTCCACTTT. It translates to CASTLSDSPLHF.

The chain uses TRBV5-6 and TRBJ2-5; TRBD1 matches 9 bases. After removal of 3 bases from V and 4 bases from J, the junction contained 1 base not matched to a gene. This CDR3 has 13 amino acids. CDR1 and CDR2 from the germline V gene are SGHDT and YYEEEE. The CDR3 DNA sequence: TGTGCCAGCAGCTGGGGACAGGGAGAGACCCAGTACTTC. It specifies CASSWGQGETQYF.

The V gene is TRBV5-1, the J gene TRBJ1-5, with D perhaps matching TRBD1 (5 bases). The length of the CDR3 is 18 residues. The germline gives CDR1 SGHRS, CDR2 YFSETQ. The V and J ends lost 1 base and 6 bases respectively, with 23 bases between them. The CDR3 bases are TGCGCCAGCAGCTTGAGGCGGAAAAAAGGGGCGTCCGTTCAGCCCCAGCATTTT. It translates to CASSLRRKKGASVQPQHF. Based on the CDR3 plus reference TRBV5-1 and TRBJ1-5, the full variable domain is KAGVTQTPRYLIKTRGQQVTLSCSPISGHRSVSWYQQTPGQGLQFLFEYFSETQRNKGNFPGRFSGRQFSNSRSEMNVSTLELGDSALYLCASSLRRKKGASVQPQHFGDGTRLSIL.

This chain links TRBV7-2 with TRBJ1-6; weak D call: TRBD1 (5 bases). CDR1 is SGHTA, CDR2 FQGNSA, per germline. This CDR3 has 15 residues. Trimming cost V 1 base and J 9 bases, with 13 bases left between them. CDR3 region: CASSLVPWGGSPLHF. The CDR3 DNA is TGTGCCAGCAGCTTAGTACCCTGGGGGGGTTCACCCCTCCACTTT.

This CDR3 reads CASRGDGLNTEAFF. As DNA, the CDR3 is TGTGCCAGCAGGGGAGACGGATTGAACACTGAAGCTTTCTTT. The V gene is TRBV28, the J gene TRBJ1-1; D is uncertain. With 6 bases removed from V and 0 bases from J, the gap between germline ends came to 11 bases. The CDR3 runs 14 residues. Looked up from germline, CDR1 is MDHEN and CDR2 is SYDVKM.

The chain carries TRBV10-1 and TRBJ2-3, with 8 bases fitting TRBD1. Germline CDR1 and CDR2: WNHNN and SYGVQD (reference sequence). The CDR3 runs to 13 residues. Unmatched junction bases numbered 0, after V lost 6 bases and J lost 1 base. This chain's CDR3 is CASRGQGTDTQYF. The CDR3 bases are TGCGCCAGCAGGGGACAGGGCACAGATACGCAGTATTTT.

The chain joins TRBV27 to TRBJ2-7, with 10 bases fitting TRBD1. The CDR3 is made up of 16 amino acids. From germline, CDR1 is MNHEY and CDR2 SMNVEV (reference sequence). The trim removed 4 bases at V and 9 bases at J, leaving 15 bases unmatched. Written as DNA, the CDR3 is TGTGCCAGCAGTTGGGGTGCCGGGACAGGGGAAATTGGGCAGTACTTC. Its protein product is CASSWGAGTGEIGQYF.

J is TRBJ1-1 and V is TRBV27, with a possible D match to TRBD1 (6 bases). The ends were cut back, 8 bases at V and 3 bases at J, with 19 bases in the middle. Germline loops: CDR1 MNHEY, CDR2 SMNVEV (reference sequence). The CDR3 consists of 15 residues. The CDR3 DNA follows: TGTGCCAGCTCTACTACTGGGCAGGGGCACACTGAAGCTTTCTTT. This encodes CASSTTGQGHTEAFF.

CDR3 bases: TGTGCCAGTAGTCTATCGGACAGGTCTCGGTGGCAGTACTTC. Its translation: CASSLSDRSRWQYF. The chain uses TRBV19 and TRBJ2-7; 7 positions match TRBD1. Germline CDR1 is LNHDA and CDR2 is SQIVND (reference sequence). The CDR3 covers 14 residues. V gave up 5 bases and J gave up 9 bases; unmatched junction bases: 13.

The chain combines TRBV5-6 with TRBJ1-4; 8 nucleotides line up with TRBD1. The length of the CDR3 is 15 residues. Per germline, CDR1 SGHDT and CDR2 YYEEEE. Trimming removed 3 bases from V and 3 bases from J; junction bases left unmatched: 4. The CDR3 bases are TGTGCCAGCAGCTGGGGACAGGCCTCTAATGAAAAACTGTTTTTT. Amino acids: CASSWGQASNEKLFF.

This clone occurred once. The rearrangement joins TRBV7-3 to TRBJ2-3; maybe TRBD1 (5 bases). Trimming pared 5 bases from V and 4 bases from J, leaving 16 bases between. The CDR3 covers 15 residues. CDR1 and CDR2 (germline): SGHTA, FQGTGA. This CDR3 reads CASSGQGTSSDTQYF. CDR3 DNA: TGTGCCAGCAGCGGTCAGGGTACGTCTTCAGATACGCAGTATTTT.

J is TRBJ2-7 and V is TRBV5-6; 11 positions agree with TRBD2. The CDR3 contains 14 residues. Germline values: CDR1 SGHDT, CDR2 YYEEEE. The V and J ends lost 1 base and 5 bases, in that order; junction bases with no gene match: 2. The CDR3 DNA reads TGTGCCAGCAGCTTGACTAGCGGGAGCCACGAGCAGTACTTC. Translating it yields CASSLTSGSHEQYF.

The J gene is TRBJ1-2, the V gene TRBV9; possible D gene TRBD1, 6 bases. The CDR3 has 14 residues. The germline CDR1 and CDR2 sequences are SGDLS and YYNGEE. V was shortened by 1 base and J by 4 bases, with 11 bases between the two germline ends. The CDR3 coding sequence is TGTGCCAGCAGCGTATCGGGGGGCGGCTATGGCTACACCTTC. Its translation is CASSVSGGGYGYTF. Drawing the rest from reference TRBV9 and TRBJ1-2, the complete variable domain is DSGVTQTPKHLITATGQRVTLRCSPRSGDLSVYWYQQSLDQGLQFLIQYYNGEERAKGNILERFSAQQFPDLHSELNLSSLELGDSALYFCASSVSGGGYGYTFGSGTRLTVV.

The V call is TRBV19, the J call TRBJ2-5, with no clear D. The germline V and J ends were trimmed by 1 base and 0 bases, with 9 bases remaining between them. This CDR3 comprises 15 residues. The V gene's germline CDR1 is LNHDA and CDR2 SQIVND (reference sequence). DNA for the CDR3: TGTGCCAGTAGTATAGTGTGGCACGACCAAGAGACCCAGTACTTC. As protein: CASSIVWHDQETQYF.

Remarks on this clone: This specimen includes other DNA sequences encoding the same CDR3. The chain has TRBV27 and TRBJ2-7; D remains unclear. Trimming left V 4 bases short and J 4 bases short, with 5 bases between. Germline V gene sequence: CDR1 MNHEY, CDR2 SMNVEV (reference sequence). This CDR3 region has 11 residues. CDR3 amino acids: CASSSGYEQYF. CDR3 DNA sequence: TGTGCCAGCAGTTCCGGGTACGAGCAGTACTTC.

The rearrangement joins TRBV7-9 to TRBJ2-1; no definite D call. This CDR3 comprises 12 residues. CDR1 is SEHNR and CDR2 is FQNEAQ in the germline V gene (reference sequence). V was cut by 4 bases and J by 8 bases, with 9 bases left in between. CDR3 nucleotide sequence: TGTGCCAGCAGCTCCCTCCGGGATGAGCAGTTCTTC. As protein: CASSSLRDEQFF.

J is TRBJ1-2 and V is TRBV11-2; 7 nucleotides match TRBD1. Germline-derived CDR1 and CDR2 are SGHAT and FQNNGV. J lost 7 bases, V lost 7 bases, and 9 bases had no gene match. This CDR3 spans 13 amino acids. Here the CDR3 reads CASTETGAGGYTF. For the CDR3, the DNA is TGTGCCAGCACCGAAACAGGGGCCGGTGGCTACACCTTC.

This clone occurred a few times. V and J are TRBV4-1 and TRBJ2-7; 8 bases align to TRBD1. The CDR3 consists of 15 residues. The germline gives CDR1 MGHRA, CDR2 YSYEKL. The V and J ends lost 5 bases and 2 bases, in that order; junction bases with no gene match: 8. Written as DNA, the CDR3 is TGCGCCAGCAGCAGAGGACAGGGAAGTGCCTACGAGCAGTACTTC. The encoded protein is CASSRGQGSAYEQYF.

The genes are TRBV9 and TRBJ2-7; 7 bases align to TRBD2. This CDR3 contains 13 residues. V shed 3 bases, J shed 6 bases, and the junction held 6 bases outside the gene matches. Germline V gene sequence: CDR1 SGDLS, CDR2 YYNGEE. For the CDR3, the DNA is TGTGCCAGCAGCGACGGGGTAGCGGGCGAGCAGTACTTC. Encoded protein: CASSDGVAGEQYF.

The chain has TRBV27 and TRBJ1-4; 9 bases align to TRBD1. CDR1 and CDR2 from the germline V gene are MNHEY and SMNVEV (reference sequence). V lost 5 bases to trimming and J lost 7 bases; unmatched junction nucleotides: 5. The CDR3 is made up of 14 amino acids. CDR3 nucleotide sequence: TGTGCCAGCAGTACAGGGGGCGACGGTGAAAAACTGTTTTTT. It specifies CASSTGGDGEKLFF. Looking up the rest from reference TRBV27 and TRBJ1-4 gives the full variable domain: EAQVTQNPRYLITVTGKKLTVTCSQNMNHEYMSWYRQDPGLGLRQIYYSMNVEVTDKGDVPEGYKVSRKEKRNFPLILESPSPNQTSLYFCASSTGGDGEKLFFGSGTQLSVL.

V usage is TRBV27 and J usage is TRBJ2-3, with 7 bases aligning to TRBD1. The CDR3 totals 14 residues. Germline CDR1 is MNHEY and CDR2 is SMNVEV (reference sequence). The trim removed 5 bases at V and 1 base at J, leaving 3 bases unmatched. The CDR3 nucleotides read TGTGCCAGCAGTAGGGACAGCCGCACAGATACGCAGTATTTT. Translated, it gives CASSRDSRTDTQYF.

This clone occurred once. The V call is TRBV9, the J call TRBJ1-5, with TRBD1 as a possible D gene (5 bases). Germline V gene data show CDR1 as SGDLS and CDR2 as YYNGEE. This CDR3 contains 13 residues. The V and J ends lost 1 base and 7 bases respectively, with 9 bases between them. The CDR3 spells CASSVSGRQPQHF. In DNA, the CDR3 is TGTGCCAGCAGCGTATCAGGGCGGCAGCCCCAGCATTTT.

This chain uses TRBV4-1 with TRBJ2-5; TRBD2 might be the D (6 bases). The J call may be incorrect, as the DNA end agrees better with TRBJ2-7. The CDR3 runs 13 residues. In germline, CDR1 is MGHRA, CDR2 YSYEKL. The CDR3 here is CASSQREAYEQYF. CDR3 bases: TGCGCCAGCAGCCAGAGGGAGGCCTACGAGCAGTACTTC.

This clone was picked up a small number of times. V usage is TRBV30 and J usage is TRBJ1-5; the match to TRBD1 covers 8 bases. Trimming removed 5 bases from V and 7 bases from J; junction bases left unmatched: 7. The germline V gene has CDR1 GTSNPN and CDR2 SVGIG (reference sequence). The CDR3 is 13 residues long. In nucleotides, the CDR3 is TGTGCCTGGGGACAGGGTTTAGGGCAGCCCCAGCATTTT. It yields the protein CAWGQGLGQPQHF.

The CDR3 spells CASGRNGDNEKLFF. CDR3 nucleotides: TGTGCCAGCGGGAGGAATGGAGATAATGAAAAACTGTTTTTT. The chain couples TRBV6-5 to TRBJ1-4; D is unresolved. The V gene's germline CDR1 is MNHEY and CDR2 SVGAGI. With 8 bases removed from V and 4 bases from J, the gap between germline ends came to 14 bases. The CDR3 runs to 14 residues.